A single sample gave rise to the 12 T cell receptor beta chains below, sequenced in a study of blood T cell repertoires in COVID-19. The protocol was immunoSEQ multiplex PCR, while the TCRdb copy is restricted to in-frame clones and leaves out a portion. The table includes 150,000 to 200,000 clones, approximately 86% detected once. The source material was peripheral blood. All receptors derive from a man aged 50 to 59 with active or convalescent COVID-19.

This clone was picked up a small number of times. The chain joins TRBV6-5 to TRBJ2-2, with D tentatively TRBD1 (5 bases). Trimming took 5 bases from V and 1 from J, leaving 5 bases between them. CDR1 is MNHEY and CDR2 is SVGAGI in the germline V gene. The CDR3 is 13 residues long. The CDR3 DNA reads TGTGCCAGCAGTCAGGGGAACACCGGGGAGCTGTTTTTT. Translated, it gives CASSQGNTGELFF.

This chain connects TRBV24-1 to TRBJ2-5; TRBD1 might be the D (6 bases). From germline, CDR1 is KGHDR and CDR2 SFDVKD. With 4 bases removed from V and 2 bases from J, the gap between germline ends came to 22 bases. There are 18 residues in the CDR3. The CDR3 region is CATSDPVSTGPPQETQYF. The CDR3 DNA reads as TGTGCCACCAGTGACCCAGTTAGTACAGGGCCCCCACAAGAGACCCAGTACTTC.

V and J are TRBV5-1 and TRBJ2-5; D unclear. This CDR3 is built from 13 residues. Germline V CDR1 and CDR2: SGHRS, YFSETQ. Trimming shortened V by 5 bases and J by 2 bases, and 10 bases separated the two germline ends. The CDR3 protein is CASSLRLQETQYF. Written as DNA, the CDR3 is TGCGCCAGCAGTCTGAGGCTACAAGAGACCCAGTACTTC.

CDR3 sequence: CASSIRDIDTQYF. The DNA of the CDR3 is TGTGCCAGTAGTATCCGGGACATCGATACGCAGTATTTT. This sequence joins TRBV19 and TRBJ2-3; a weak D match, TRBD1 (6 bases). The CDR3 has 13 amino acids. V was shortened by 3 bases and J by 6 bases, with 10 bases between the two germline ends. Per the germline V gene, CDR1 is LNHDA and CDR2 is SQIVND (reference sequence).

CDR3 residues: CASSFSSGMGETQYF. Written as DNA, the CDR3 is TGCGCCAGCAGCTTTTCTAGCGGGATGGGGGAGACCCAGTACTTC. This sequence joins TRBV5-1 and TRBJ2-5, with 9 bases lining up with TRBD2. Germline values: CDR1 SGHRS, CDR2 YFSETQ. The CDR3 has 15 residues. The V segment lost 2 bases and the J segment 5 bases; nucleotides outside the gene matches: 7. The full variable domain, completed using reference TRBV5-1 and TRBJ2-5, is KAGVTQTPRYLIKTRGQQVTLSCSPISGHRSVSWYQQTPGQGLQFLFEYFSETQRNKGNFPGRFSGRQFSNSRSEMNVSTLELGDSALYLCASSFSSGMGETQYFGPGTRLLVL.

This clone has at least ten counts. This CDR3 reads CAKTASTDTQYF. The DNA for the CDR3 is TGTGCCAAGACAGCTAGCACAGATACGCAGTATTTT. The chain employs TRBV2 and TRBJ2-3, with a possible D match to TRBD1 (5 bases). CDR3 length equals 12 residues. Trimming pared 10 bases from V and 0 bases from J, leaving 8 bases between. Germline assignment: CDR1 SNHLY and CDR2 FYNNEI.

This clone was recorded at least ten times. The chain links TRBV5-6 to TRBJ2-7; D is perhaps TRBD2 (6 bases). Germline V gene data show CDR1 as SGHDT and CDR2 as YYEEEE. V was cut by 2 bases and J by 9 bases, with 15 bases left in between. The CDR3 has 13 amino acids. The CDR3 region is CASSFPLGTGQYF. CDR3 coding DNA: TGTGCCAGCAGCTTTCCCCTCGGGACTGGGCAGTACTTC.

This chain connects TRBV19 to TRBJ2-2; 8 nucleotides line up with TRBD2. The CDR3 spans 14 residues. Germline V gene lookup returns CDR1 LNHDA and CDR2 SQIVND (reference sequence). V gave up 8 bases and J gave up 3 bases; unmatched junction bases: 5. The CDR3 nucleotides read TGTGCCAGTCTCGGGGGGGGATACACCGGGGAGCTGTTTTTT. Its translation is CASLGGGYTGELFF.

The chain uses TRBV2 and TRBJ2-1, with unresolved D. Germline CDR1 reads SNHLY; CDR2 reads FYNNEI. The V end was cut by 8 bases, the J end by 1 base, with 6 bases between. There are 12 residues in the CDR3. CDR3 nucleotides: TGTGCCAGCGCGTGGTCCTACAATGAGCAGTTCTTC. Its protein is CASAWSYNEQFF.

The rearrangement uses TRBV19 and TRBJ1-1, with D unresolved. Trimming removed 4 bases from V and 2 bases from J, with 8 bases in between. From germline, CDR1 is LNHDA and CDR2 SQIVND (reference sequence). CDR3 length: 13 amino acids. This chain's CDR3 is CASSNTLNTEAFF. In nucleotides, the CDR3 is TGTGCCAGTAGTAATACACTAAACACTGAAGCTTTCTTT.

This chain links TRBV27 with TRBJ2-7; maybe TRBD2 (7 bases). Trimming pared 0 bases from V and 6 bases from J, leaving 21 bases between. CDR3 length: 17 amino acids. Germline assignment: CDR1 MNHEY and CDR2 SMNVEV (reference sequence). The CDR3 DNA sequence: TGTGCCAGCAGTTTATCGGCAGAAAGGGCCCGGGGGGCCGAGCAGTACTTC. This codes for CASSLSAERARGAEQYF.

The chain has TRBV30 and TRBJ1-3, with 8 bases lining up with TRBD1. Germline lookup yields CDR1 GTSNPN and CDR2 SVGIG (reference sequence). V was clipped by 1 base and J by 4 bases; unmatched bases: 6. This CDR3 has 15 amino acids. CDR3 sequence: CAWSAGGRAGNTIYF. In DNA form, the CDR3 reads TGTGCCTGGAGTGCAGGGGGCCGGGCAGGAAACACCATATATTTT.